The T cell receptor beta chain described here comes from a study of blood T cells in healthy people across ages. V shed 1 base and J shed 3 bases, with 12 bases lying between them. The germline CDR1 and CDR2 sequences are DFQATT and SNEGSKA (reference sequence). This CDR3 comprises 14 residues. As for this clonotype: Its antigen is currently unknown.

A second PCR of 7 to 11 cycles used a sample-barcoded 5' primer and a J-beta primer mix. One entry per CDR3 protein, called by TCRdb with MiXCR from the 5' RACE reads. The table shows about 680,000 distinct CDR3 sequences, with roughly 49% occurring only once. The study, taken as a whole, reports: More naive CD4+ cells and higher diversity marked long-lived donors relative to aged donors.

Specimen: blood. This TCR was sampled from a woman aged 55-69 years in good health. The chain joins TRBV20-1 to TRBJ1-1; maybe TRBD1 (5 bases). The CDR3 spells CSARGTEGYTEAFF. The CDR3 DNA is TGCAGTGCTAGAGGCACGGAGGGGTACACTGAAGCTTTCTTT.